Listed below are T cell receptor beta chains from one sample, sequenced in a study of blood T cells in healthy people across ages. TCRdb passed the 5' RACE reads through MiXCR, listing each CDR3 protein once. Among around 1,600,000 distinct CDR3 sequences listed, less than 45% were seen once. Sequenced input: blood. These receptors were collected from a woman aged 18-29 years in good health. Both conserved end residues are part of each CDR3. The D gene is left open where the match is weak. Size tells how often a clone was seen (once, few, many) or the class of an expanded clone, and some rows leave it out.

.	.	14	TRBV20-1	TRBJ1-2	TGCAGTGCTAGACCTCTTACAGGGATTCATGGCTACACCTTC	CSARPLTGIHGYTF
.	TRBD1	14	TRBV20-1	TRBJ1-2	TGCAGTGCCGGATCGGGGGTCCACAGGGGTGACTACACCTTC	CSAGSGVHRGDYTF
few	.	14	TRBV4-1	TRBJ2-7	TGCGCCAGCAGCCAAAGTTGGGATGGCTACGAGCAGTACTTC	CASSQSWDGYEQYF
.	TRBD2	15	TRBV27	TRBJ2-3	TGTGCCAGCGGTGCTAGCGGCCGTAACACAGATACGCAGTATTTT	CASGASGRNTDTQYF
few	.	14	TRBV20-1	TRBJ2-4	TGCAGTGCCGTTCAGACAGGTTCGGGAAACATTCAGTACTTC	CSAVQTGSGNIQYF
.	.	12	TRBV10-3	TRBJ1-2	TGTGCCATCAGGGGAGGGGTTTATGGCTACACCTTC	CAIRGGVYGYTF
few	.	16	TRBV11-1	TRBJ1-2	TGTGCCAGCAGCTTAGCGCTCGGAGGGGTCCCCTATGGCTACACCTTC	CASSLALGGVPYGYTF
once	.	15	TRBV27	TRBJ1-1	TGTGCCAGCAGTCTATGGGGGGCAGGGAACACTGAAGCTTTCTTT	CASSLWGAGNTEAFF
few	TRBD1	14	TRBV27	TRBJ1-4	TGTGCCAGCAGACAGGGGCCGCAGCTGGAAAAACTGTTTTTT	CASRQGPQLEKLFF
few	.	14	TRBV9	TRBJ2-3	TGTGCCAGCAGCGTCTTTAGGAGCACAGATACGCAGTATTTT	CASSVFRSTDTQYF
.	.	14	TRBV2	TRBJ1-1	TGTGCCAGCAGTGAAGCACCCGATAGCACTGAAGCTTTCTTT	CASSEAPDSTEAFF
.	TRBD1	13	TRBV29-1	TRBJ1-2	TGCAGCGCTGTGTCGGGACAGAACTATGGCTACACCTTC	CSAVSGQNYGYTF
.	.	11	TRBV28	TRBJ1-6	TGTGCCAGCAGAACCGGATTACCCCTCCACTTT	CASRTGLPLHF